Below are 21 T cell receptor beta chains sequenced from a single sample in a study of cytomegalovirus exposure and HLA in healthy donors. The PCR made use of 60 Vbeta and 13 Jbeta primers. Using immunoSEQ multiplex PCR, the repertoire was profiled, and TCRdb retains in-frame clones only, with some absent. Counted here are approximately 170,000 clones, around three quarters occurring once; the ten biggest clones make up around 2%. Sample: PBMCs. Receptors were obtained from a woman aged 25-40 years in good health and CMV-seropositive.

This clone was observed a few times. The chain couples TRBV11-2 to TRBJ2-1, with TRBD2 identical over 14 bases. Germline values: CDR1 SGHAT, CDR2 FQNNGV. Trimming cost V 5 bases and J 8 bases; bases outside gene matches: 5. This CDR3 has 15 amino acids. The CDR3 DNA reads TGTGCCAGCAGCCGGGGACTAGCGGGAGCTGATGAGCAGTTCTTC. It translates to CASSRGLAGADEQFF. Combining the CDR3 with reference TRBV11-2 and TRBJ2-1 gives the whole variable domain EAGVAQSPRYKIIEKRQSVAFWCNPISGHATLYWYQQILGQGPKLLIQFQNNGVVDDSQLPKDRFSAERLKGVDSTLKIQPAKLEDSAVYLCASSRGLAGADEQFFGPGTRLTVL.

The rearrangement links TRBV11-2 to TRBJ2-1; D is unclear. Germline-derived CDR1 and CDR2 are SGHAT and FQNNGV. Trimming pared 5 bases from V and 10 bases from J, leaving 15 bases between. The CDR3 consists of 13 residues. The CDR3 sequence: CASSPMAQSEQFF. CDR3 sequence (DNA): TGTGCCAGCAGCCCGATGGCCCAGTCCGAGCAGTTCTTC.

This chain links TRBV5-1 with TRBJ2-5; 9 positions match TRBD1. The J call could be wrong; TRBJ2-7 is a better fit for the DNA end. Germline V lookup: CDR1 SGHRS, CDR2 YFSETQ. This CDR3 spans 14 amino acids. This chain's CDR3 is CASSLGQGVYEQYF. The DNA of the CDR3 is TGCGCCAGCAGCCTGGGACAGGGCGTCTACGAGCAGTACTTC.

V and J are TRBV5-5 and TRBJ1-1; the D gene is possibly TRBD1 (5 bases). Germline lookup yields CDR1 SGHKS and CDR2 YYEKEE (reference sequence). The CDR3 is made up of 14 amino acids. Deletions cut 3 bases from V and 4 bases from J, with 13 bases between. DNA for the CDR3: TGTGCCAGCAGCTCACGAACAGGCGGCACTGAAGCTTTCTTT. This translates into CASSSRTGGTEAFF.

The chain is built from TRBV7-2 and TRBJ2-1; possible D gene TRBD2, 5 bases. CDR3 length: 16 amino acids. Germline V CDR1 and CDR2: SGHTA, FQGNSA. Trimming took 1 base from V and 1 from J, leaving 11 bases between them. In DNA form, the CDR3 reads TGTGCCAGCAGCTTAGGGGCCAGGAGGTCCTACAATGAGCAGTTCTTC. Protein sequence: CASSLGARRSYNEQFF.

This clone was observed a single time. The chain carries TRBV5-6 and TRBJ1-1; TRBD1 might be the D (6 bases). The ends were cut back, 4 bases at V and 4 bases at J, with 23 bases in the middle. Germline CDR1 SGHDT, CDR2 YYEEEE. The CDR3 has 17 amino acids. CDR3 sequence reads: CASSRGVPQGWGTEAFF. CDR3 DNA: TGTGCCAGCAGCCGAGGGGTGCCACAGGGCTGGGGCACTGAAGCTTTCTTT.

CDR3 residues: CAILLGPYEQYF. CDR3 coding DNA: TGTGCCATCCTACTCGGTCCCTACGAGCAGTACTTC. The chain carries TRBV11-2 and TRBJ2-7; D gene uncertain. With 10 bases removed from V and 2 bases from J, the gap between germline ends came to 12 bases. The CDR3 spans 12 residues. Germline values: CDR1 SGHAT, CDR2 FQNNGV.

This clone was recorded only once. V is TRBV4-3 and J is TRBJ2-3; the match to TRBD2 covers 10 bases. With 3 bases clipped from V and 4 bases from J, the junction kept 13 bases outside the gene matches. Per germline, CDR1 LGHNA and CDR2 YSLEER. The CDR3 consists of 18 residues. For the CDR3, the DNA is TGCGCCAGCAGCCAGACCGTCGGTAGCGGGAGGAGGGCAGATACGCAGTATTTT. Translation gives CASSQTVGSGRRADTQYF.

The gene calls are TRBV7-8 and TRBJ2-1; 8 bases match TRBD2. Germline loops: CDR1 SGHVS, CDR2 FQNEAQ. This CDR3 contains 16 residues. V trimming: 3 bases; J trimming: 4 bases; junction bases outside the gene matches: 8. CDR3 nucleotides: TGTGCCAGCAGCTTTGACTTAGCGGGGTTGTACAATGAGCAGTTCTTC. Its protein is CASSFDLAGLYNEQFF.

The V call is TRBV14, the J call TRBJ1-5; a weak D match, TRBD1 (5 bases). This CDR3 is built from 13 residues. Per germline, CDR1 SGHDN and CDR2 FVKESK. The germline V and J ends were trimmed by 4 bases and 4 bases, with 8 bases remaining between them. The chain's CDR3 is CASSLSGNQPQHF. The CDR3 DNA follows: TGTGCCAGCAGCCTTTCAGGGAATCAGCCCCAGCATTTT.

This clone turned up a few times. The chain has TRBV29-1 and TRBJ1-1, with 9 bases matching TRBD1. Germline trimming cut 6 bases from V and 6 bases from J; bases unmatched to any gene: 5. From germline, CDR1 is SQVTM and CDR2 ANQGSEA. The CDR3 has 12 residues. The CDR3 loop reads CSVGQGRAEAFF. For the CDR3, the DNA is TGCAGCGTAGGACAGGGGAGGGCTGAAGCTTTCTTT.

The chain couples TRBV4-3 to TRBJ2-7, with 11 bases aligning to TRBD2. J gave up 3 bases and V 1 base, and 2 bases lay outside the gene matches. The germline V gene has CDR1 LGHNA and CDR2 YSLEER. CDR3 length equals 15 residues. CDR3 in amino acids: CASSQGLAGRYEQYF. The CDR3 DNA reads TGCGCCAGCAGCCAAGGACTAGCGGGACGCTACGAGCAGTACTTC.

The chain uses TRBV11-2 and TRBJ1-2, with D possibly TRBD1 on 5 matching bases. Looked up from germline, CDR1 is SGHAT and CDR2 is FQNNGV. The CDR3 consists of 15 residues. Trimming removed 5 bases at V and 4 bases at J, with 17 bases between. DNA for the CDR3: TGTGCCAGCAGCCCGGGAGGGACGGTACCCTATGGCTACACCTTC. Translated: CASSPGGTVPYGYTF. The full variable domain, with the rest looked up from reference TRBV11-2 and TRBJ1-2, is EAGVAQSPRYKIIEKRQSVAFWCNPISGHATLYWYQQILGQGPKLLIQFQNNGVVDDSQLPKDRFSAERLKGVDSTLKIQPAKLEDSAVYLCASSPGGTVPYGYTFGSGTRLTVV.

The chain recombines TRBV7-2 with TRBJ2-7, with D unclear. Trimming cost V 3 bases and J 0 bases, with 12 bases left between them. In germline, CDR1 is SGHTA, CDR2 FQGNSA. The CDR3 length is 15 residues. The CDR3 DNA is TGTGCCAGCAGCTTTAGCAGTACCTCCTCCTACGAGCAGTACTTC. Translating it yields CASSFSSTSSYEQYF.

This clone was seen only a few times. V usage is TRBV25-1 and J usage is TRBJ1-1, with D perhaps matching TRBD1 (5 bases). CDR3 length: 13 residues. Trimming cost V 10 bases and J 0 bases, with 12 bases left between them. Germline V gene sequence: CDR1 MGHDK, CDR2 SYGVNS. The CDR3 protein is CATKRGMNTEAFF. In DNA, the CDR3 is TGTGCCACCAAGCGGGGCATGAACACTGAAGCTTTCTTT.

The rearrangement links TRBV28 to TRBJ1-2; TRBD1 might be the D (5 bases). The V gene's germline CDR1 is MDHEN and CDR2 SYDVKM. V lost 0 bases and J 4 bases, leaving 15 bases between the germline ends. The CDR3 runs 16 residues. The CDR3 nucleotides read TGTGCCAGCAGTTTATGGTCTCCGGGAGGGGTCTATGGCTACACCTTC. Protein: CASSLWSPGGVYGYTF.

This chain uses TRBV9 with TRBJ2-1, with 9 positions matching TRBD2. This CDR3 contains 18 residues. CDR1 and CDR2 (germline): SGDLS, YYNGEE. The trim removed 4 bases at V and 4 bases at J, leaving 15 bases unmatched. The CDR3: CASSLGPGSSGNYNEQFF. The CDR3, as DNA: TGTGCCAGCAGCTTAGGGCCTGGGTCTAGCGGGAATTACAATGAGCAGTTCTTC.

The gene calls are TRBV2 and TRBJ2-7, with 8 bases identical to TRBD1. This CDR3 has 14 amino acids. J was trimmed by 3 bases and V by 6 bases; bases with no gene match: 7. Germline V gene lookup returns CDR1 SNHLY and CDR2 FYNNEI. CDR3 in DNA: TGTGCCAGCAGGGGACCCGGACAGGGCTACGAGCAGTACTTC. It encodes CASRGPGQGYEQYF.

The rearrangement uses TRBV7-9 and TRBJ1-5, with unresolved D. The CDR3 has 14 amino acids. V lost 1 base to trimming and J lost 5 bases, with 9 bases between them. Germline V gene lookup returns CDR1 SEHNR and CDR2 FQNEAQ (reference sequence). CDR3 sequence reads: CASSLGAWDQPQHF. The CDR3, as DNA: TGTGCCAGCAGCTTAGGGGCGTGGGATCAGCCCCAGCATTTT. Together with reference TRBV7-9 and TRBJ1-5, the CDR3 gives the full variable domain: DTGVSQNPRHKITKRGQNVTFRCDPISEHNRLYWYRQTLGQGPEFLTYFQNEAQLEKSRLLSDRFSAERPKGSFSTLEIQRTEQGDSAMYLCASSLGAWDQPQHFGDGTRLSIL.

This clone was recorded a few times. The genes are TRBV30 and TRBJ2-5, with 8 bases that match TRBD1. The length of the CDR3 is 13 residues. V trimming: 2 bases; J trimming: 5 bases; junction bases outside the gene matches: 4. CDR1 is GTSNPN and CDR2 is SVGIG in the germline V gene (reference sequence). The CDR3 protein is CAWSFTGGETQYF. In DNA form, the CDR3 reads TGTGCCTGGAGTTTTACAGGGGGGGAGACCCAGTACTTC.

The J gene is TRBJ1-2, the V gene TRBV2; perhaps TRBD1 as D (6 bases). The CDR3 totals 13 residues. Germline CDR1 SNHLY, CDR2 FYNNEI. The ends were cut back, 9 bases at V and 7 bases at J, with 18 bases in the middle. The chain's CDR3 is CASGGQGLSGYTF. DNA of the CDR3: TGTGCCAGTGGGGGTCAGGGGTTGAGTGGCTACACCTTC. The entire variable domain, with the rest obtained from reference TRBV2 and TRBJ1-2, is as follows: EPEVTQTPSHQVTQMGQEVILRCVPISNHLYFYWYRQILGQKVEFLVSFYNNEISEKSEIFDDQFSVERPDGSNFTLKIRSTKLEDSAMYFCASGGQGLSGYTFGSGTRLTVV.